The 11 T cell receptor beta chains below were found in one sample sequenced in a study of CD8 T cells in ankylosing spondylitis. TCRdb reprocessed the 5' RACE reads with MiXCR, giving one entry per CDR3 protein. The data show 130,000 or so distinct CDR3 sequences, with roughly 6.6% seen just once and 12% held by the top ten. The specimen was blood, either unsorted or a sorted T cell fraction (not recorded which). The receptors derive from a male donor with ankylosing spondylitis or in good health (not recorded which).

At least ten counts were recorded for this clonotype. This sequence joins TRBV9 and TRBJ2-1; possibly TRBD1 for D (5 bases). Germline-derived CDR1 and CDR2 are SGDLS and YYNGEE. Trimming took off 0 bases at V and 0 bases at J, with 7 bases between the two ends. The CDR3 runs to 15 residues. In nucleotides, the CDR3 is TGTGCCAGCAGCGTAGAAGACAGCTCCTACAATGAGCAGTTCTTC. This codes for CASSVEDSSYNEQFF. Looking up the rest from reference TRBV9 and TRBJ2-1 gives the full variable domain: DSGVTQTPKHLITATGQRVTLRCSPRSGDLSVYWYQQSLDQGLQFLIQYYNGEERAKGNILERFSAQQFPDLHSELNLSSLELGDSALYFCASSVEDSSYNEQFFGPGTRLTVL.

This clonotype came up many times. The CDR3 spells CASSLSGDLYF. CDR3 in DNA: TGTGCCAGCAGCCTTAGCGGGGACCTGTACTTC. The chain has TRBV28 and TRBJ2-7, with 8 bases that match TRBD2. Trimming at V came to 6 bases and at J to 12 bases, leaving 7 bases not matched to a gene. The CDR3 is 11 amino acids. The germline V gene has CDR1 MDHEN and CDR2 SYDVKM.

This clonotype was seen ten or more times. This rearrangement joins TRBV28 to TRBJ1-5; 8 nucleotides align to TRBD1. This CDR3 comprises 13 residues. In germline, CDR1 is MDHEN, CDR2 SYDVKM. J was trimmed by 5 bases and V by 4 bases; bases with no gene match: 1. CDR3 sequence: CASSYRGYQPQHF. The CDR3 bases are TGTGCCAGCAGTTACAGGGGGTATCAGCCCCAGCATTTT.

The V gene is TRBV30, the J gene TRBJ2-7; D call uncertain. Trimming took off 1 base at V and 3 bases at J, with 10 bases between the two ends. The CDR3 length is 13 residues. Germline V gene data show CDR1 as GTSNPN and CDR2 as SVGIG (reference sequence). CDR3 loop: CAWSASTNYEQYF. In DNA, the CDR3 is TGTGCCTGGAGTGCGTCGACGAACTACGAGCAGTACTTC.

This clonotype has at least ten counts. The CDR3 region is CASSVYEQYF. The CDR3 DNA reads as TGTGCCAGCAGCGTCTACGAGCAGTACTTC. V and J are TRBV2 and TRBJ2-7, with unresolved D. The V gene's germline CDR1 is SNHLY and CDR2 FYNNEI. V lost 6 bases and J lost 3, with 3 bases in between. The CDR3 has 10 residues.

In its sample, this clonotype was seen a few times. This sequence joins TRBV21-1 and TRBJ2-7; the table's D call, TRBD1, was not checked against the DNA. TRBV21-1 is assigned pseudogene status. This CDR3 comprises 18 residues. In DNA form, the CDR3 reads TGTGCCAGCAGCAAAGGGAAAGGCAGGGGTTTAAGCTCCTACGAGCAGTACTTC. Residues: CASSKGKGRGLSSYEQYF.

This clonotype was recorded at least ten times. V is TRBV20-1 and J is TRBJ1-4; D is uncertain. The CDR3 contains 11 residues. Trimming left V 6 bases short and J 5 bases short, with 7 bases between. Germline-derived CDR1 and CDR2 are DFQATT and SNEGSKA (reference sequence). The CDR3 is CSAPRNEKLFF. Written as DNA, the CDR3 is TGCAGTGCGCCGAGGAATGAAAAACTGTTTTTT.

This clonotype was observed at least ten times. J is TRBJ2-5 and V is TRBV7-6; D uncertain. Germline-derived CDR1 and CDR2 are SGHVS and FNYEAQ. V lost 4 bases and J 0 bases, leaving 3 bases between the germline ends. This CDR3 contains 12 residues. The CDR3 region has the DNA TGTGCCAGCAGCTCAAACCAAGAGACCCAGTACTTC. Residues: CASSSNQETQYF.

This clonotype was seen repeatedly, ten times or more. J is TRBJ2-6 and V is TRBV3-1; TRBD1 matches 9 bases. From germline, CDR1 is LGHDT and CDR2 YNNKEL (reference sequence). The CDR3 contains 19 residues. V was pared by 6 bases and J by 1 base, with 13 bases of the junction left unmatched. DNA for the CDR3: TGTGCCAGCAGTCCAAGACCGGGACAGGGACAGTCTGGGGCCAACGTCCTGACTTTC. Translation gives CASSPRPGQGQSGANVLTF.

This clonotype was found many times. The rearrangement links TRBV7-2 to TRBJ2-7; D remains ambiguous. Germline V gene sequence: CDR1 SGHTA, CDR2 FQGNSA. V lost 5 bases and J lost 11, with 22 bases in between. CDR3 size: 14 residues. The DNA for the CDR3 is TGTGCCAGCAGCCAATCTCCCCCTATGGGTGGCGAGTACTTC. This encodes CASSQSPPMGGEYF.

This clonotype was picked up many times. V gene TRBV3-1 combines with J gene TRBJ1-6; TRBD1 is a possible D gene (5 bases). Germline V gene lookup returns CDR1 LGHDT and CDR2 YNNKEL (reference sequence). The CDR3 loop spans 13 amino acids. V lost 5 bases, J lost 7 bases, and 9 bases lay in between. CDR3 in amino acids: CASSDRQNSPLHF. As DNA, the CDR3 is TGTGCCAGCAGCGATAGACAGAATTCACCCCTCCACTTT.